This is a list of T cell receptor beta chains from one sample in a study of early T cells in non-severe SARS-CoV-2 infection. A single record per CDR3 protein comes from TCRdb applying MiXCR to the 5' RACE reads. This sample has tens of thousands of distinct CDR3 sequences, with more than 8.5% found just once. The sequencing input was whole blood. All receptors come from an adult who was a healthcare worker with PCR-confirmed SARS-CoV-2 infection or an uninfected control (not recorded which). CDR3s include the opening cysteine and the closing phenylalanine or tryptophan. A D gene is named only where the DNA matches it firmly. Size values are once, few and many counts, or a class for expanded clones, and some rows have none.

j_gene	v_gene	abundance	d_gene	CDR3nt	CDR3aa
TRBJ2-5	TRBV20-1	many	TRBD2	TGCAGTGCTACCGCCGCCGGACTAGCGGTTCCCCAAGAGACCCAGTACTTC	CSATAAGLAVPQETQYF
TRBJ2-7	TRBV20-1	NA	TRBD1	TGCAGTGCCGCCCGGGACAGGGGCTACGAGCAGTACTTC	CSAARDRGYEQYF
TRBJ2-3	TRBV20-1	many	TRBD2	TGCAGTGCTTATACTAGCGGGAGGTGGTCAGATACGCAGTATTTT	CSAYTSGRWSDTQYF
TRBJ1-1	TRBV19	few	NA	TGTGCCAGTAGTATAGCTGACAGATTGAACACTGAAGCTTTCTTT	CASSIADRLNTEAFF
TRBJ2-3	TRBV5-1	few	NA	TGCGCCAGCAGCTCCGAGAGGGCCGAGGGCACGCAGTATTTT	CASSSERAEGTQYF
TRBJ1-6	TRBV28	many	NA	TGTGCCAGCAGTTTCAAGACAGCAAAGCTGATTAATTCACCCCTCCACTTT	CASSFKTAKLINSPLHF
TRBJ2-5	TRBV7-3	NA	NA	TGTGCCAGCAGCTCCGGGACACAAGAGACCCAGTACTTC	CASSSGTQETQYF
TRBJ2-4	TRBV6-2/TRBV6-3	once	NA	TGTGCCAGCAGTTCCCCGGGACTTAAAGCCAAAAACATTCAGTACTTC	CASSSPGLKAKNIQYF
TRBJ1-2	TRBV3-1	NA	TRBD1	TGTGCCAGCAGCCATCCAGGGGGGACATCCTATGGCTACACCTTC	CASSHPGGTSYGYTF
TRBJ2-5	TRBV6-6	NA	NA	TGTGCCAGCAGTTATCGGGCAGCCCAAGAGACCCAGTACTTC	CASSYRAAQETQYF
TRBJ2-7	TRBV7-9	many	NA	TGTGCCAGCAGCCCCGAGACTAGTACATACGAGCAGTACTTC	CASSPETSTYEQYF
TRBJ1-5	TRBV20-1	few	NA	TGCAGTGCTAGAAAGCCGGGCCTCCGGGGACAGCCCCAGCATTTT	CSARKPGLRGQPQHF
TRBJ2-7	TRBV7-2	many	NA	TGTGCCAGCAGCTTAGCGTTTACCGGCTACGAGCAGTACTTC	CASSLAFTGYEQYF
TRBJ2-1	TRBV27	NA	NA	TGTGCCAGCAGTCCAAGGCAGGCCAGCTCCTACAATGAGCAGTTCTTC	CASSPRQASSYNEQFF
TRBJ2-2	TRBV9	many	TRBD2	TGTGCCAGCAGCCCGCGGACTAGCGGGAACACCGGGGAGCTGTTTTTT	CASSPRTSGNTGELFF
TRBJ1-2	TRBV30	many	NA	TGTGCCTGGAGCGTCCAGAACTATGGCTACACCTTC	CAWSVQNYGYTF
TRBJ2-7	TRBV10-1	many	NA	TGCGCCAGCAGTGAGTCGTACATTACGAGGCAGTACTTC	CASSESYITRQYF